Below are 22 T cell receptor beta chains sequenced from a single sample in a study of T cell changes during pregnancy in multiple sclerosis (dated by TCRdb to the late 2010s). The library came from the immunoSEQ multiplex PCR assay. In TCRdb, the immuneACCESS table is reduced to in-frame sequences with V and J assigned. These tables do not hold every clone; where another copy was compared, an unresolved V gene accounts for under half, and the others remain unexplained. Here the sample has over 35,000 clones; nearly 90% occur a single time. 0.55% to 0.7% of the sample is in the top ten clones. Sequences were derived from CD4+ T cells from peripheral blood mononuclear cells, sampled in the second trimester of pregnancy. All receptors derive from a female donor with multiple sclerosis, enrolled in a pregnancy study.

CDR3 nucleotides: TGTGCCAGCAGCTTAGCCGCCGGACTAGCGGGAAGGAACACCGGGGAGCTGTTTTTT. Protein sequence: CASSLAAGLAGRNTGELFF. This chain uses TRBV7-6 with TRBJ2-2, with 12 positions matching TRBD2. This CDR3 is built from 19 residues. The germline V gene has CDR1 SGHVS and CDR2 FNYEAQ. Trimming cost V 0 bases and J 1 base; bases outside gene matches: 6.

CDR3 loop: CASSSGDRVIGYGYTF. In DNA form, the CDR3 reads TGTGCCAGCAGTTCTGGGGACAGGGTGATTGGGTATGGCTACACCTTC. This chain uses TRBV28 with TRBJ1-2, with 9 bases lining up with TRBD1. The germline V gene has CDR1 MDHEN and CDR2 SYDVKM. V shed 4 bases and J 5 bases; nucleotides not matched to a gene: 11. CDR3 length equals 16 residues.

The V and J genes are TRBV15 and TRBJ2-1; 10 nucleotides line up with TRBD2. Germline CDR1 reads LNHNV; CDR2 reads YYDKDF (reference sequence). The CDR3 is made up of 15 amino acids. The V gene end was trimmed by 5 bases and the J gene end by 2 bases; junction bases not matched to a gene: 3. DNA for the CDR3: TGTGCCACCAGCCCGCTAGCGGGAGCCTACAATGAGCAGTTCTTC. Its protein is CATSPLAGAYNEQFF.

The chain joins TRBV29-1 to TRBJ1-2; D might be TRBD1 (5 bases). CDR3 size: 12 residues. Germline values: CDR1 SQVTM, CDR2 ANQGSEA. Trimming left V 5 bases short and J 6 bases short, with 13 bases between. CDR3 sequence (DNA): TGCAGCGTTTTCAGACAGTCGGATGGCTACACCTTC. This translates into CSVFRQSDGYTF.

The chain is built from TRBV7-9 and TRBJ1-3; the D is unclear. The ends were cut back, 5 bases at V and 0 bases at J, with 14 bases in the middle. CDR3 length: 16 amino acids. Germline V gene lookup returns CDR1 SEHNR and CDR2 FQNEAQ (reference sequence). CDR3 nucleotide sequence: TGTGCCAGCAGCCCTCCCGGGATTAGCTCTGGAAACACCATATATTTT. This codes for CASSPPGISSGNTIYF.

The genes are TRBV7-9 and TRBJ2-2; 8 bases agree with TRBD2. Germline assignment: CDR1 SEHNR and CDR2 FQNEAQ (reference sequence). The length of the CDR3 is 17 residues. V lost 6 bases and J lost 1; bases outside the gene matches: 10. The CDR3 spells CASRPDAGTRNTGELFF. The CDR3 DNA reads as TGTGCCAGCAGACCAGACGCCGGGACTAGGAACACCGGGGAGCTGTTTTTT.

The chain carries TRBV7-2 and TRBJ1-5; 9 bases are shared with TRBD1. The CDR3 totals 15 residues. The ends lost 5 bases at V and 7 bases at J; junction bases unmatched: 9. Germline CDR1 is SGHTA and CDR2 is FQGNSA. CDR3 DNA: TGTGCCAGCAGCCAGGACAGGGGATCAGGGCAGCCCCAGCATTTT. This encodes CASSQDRGSGQPQHF.

The chain carries TRBV5-1 and TRBJ2-7, with D maybe TRBD2 (5 bases). The V gene lost 2 bases and the J gene lost 3 bases, with 9 bases spanning the gap. The CDR3 totals 13 residues. The germline gives CDR1 SGHRS, CDR2 YFSETQ. The CDR3: CASSLEGNYEQYF. Here the CDR3 DNA reads TGCGCCAGCAGCTTAGAGGGAAACTACGAGCAGTACTTC.

The genes are TRBV5-4 and TRBJ2-6; no definite D call. The germline gives CDR1 SGHNT, CDR2 YYREEE (reference sequence). The germline V and J ends were trimmed by 2 bases and 4 bases, with 13 bases remaining between them. There are 16 residues in the CDR3. The CDR3, as DNA: TGTGCCAGCAGCTTCGATCCGATGGGCGGGGCCAACGTCCTGACTTTC. It codes for CASSFDPMGGANVLTF.

This chain connects TRBV7-9 to TRBJ1-1; 8 nucleotides line up with TRBD1. Germline V gene sequence: CDR1 SEHNR, CDR2 FQNEAQ (reference sequence). The CDR3 has 16 amino acids. J gave up 4 bases and V 4 bases, and 11 bases lay outside the gene matches. The CDR3 protein is CASSSRTGTTGTEAFF. For the CDR3, the DNA is TGTGCCAGCAGCTCGCGGACAGGGACGACCGGCACTGAAGCTTTCTTT.

The chain has TRBV6-5 and TRBJ2-1, with TRBD1 matching over 7 bases. This CDR3 has 13 amino acids. Germline CDR1 reads MNHEY; CDR2 reads SVGAGI. With 2 bases clipped from V and 7 bases from J, the junction kept 2 bases outside the gene matches. CDR3 protein: CASSYGTVNEQFF. For the CDR3, the DNA is TGTGCCAGCAGTTACGGGACAGTTAATGAGCAGTTCTTC.

This chain links TRBV6-5 with TRBJ1-1; tentatively, D is TRBD1 (6 bases). CDR1 is MNHEY and CDR2 is SVGAGI in the germline V gene. V lost 2 bases, J lost 0 bases, and 10 bases lay in between. This CDR3 contains 15 residues. The CDR3 DNA reads TGTGCCAGCAGTTACGCCCCAGGGGTGAACACTGAAGCTTTCTTT. This translates into CASSYAPGVNTEAFF.

The table lists this clone with a count of one. The chain links TRBV6-1 to TRBJ2-5, with unresolved D. The CDR3 runs 11 residues. Germline CDR1 reads MNHNS; CDR2 reads SASEGT. V shed 11 bases and J shed 5 bases, with 12 bases lying between them. The CDR3 coding sequence is TGTGCCTGTGAGCCGGTGGAGACCCAGTACTTC. It specifies CACEPVETQYF.

This chain uses TRBV9 with TRBJ2-1; perhaps TRBD2 as D (5 bases). The V gene lost 3 bases and the J gene lost 7 bases, with 14 bases spanning the gap. Per germline, CDR1 SGDLS and CDR2 YYNGEE. This CDR3 contains 14 residues. In DNA form, the CDR3 reads TGTGCCAGCAGCGCCCGGACTGAAACTAATGAGCAGTTCTTC. This sequence encodes CASSARTETNEQFF. The whole variable domain, remainder taken from reference TRBV9 and TRBJ2-1, is DSGVTQTPKHLITATGQRVTLRCSPRSGDLSVYWYQQSLDQGLQFLIQYYNGEERAKGNILERFSAQQFPDLHSELNLSSLELGDSALYFCASSARTETNEQFFGPGTRLTVL.

This chain joins TRBV7-2 and TRBJ2-7; D unclear. The CDR3 spans 11 residues. Trimming took off 5 bases at V and 8 bases at J, with 10 bases between the two ends. Germline assignment: CDR1 SGHTA and CDR2 FQGNSA. The chain's CDR3 is CASSRYEKQYF. CDR3 in DNA: TGTGCCAGCAGCCGATACGAGAAGCAGTACTTC.

The V gene is TRBV9, the J gene TRBJ2-5; 15 positions match TRBD2. The trim removed 3 bases at V and 4 bases at J, leaving 4 bases unmatched. The CDR3 has 16 amino acids. Germline lookup yields CDR1 SGDLS and CDR2 YYNGEE. In DNA form, the CDR3 reads TGTGCCAGCAGCGCAGCGGGACTAGCGGGAGGAGAGACCCAGTACTTC. This translates into CASSAAGLAGGETQYF. Complete variable domain (other parts from reference TRBV9 and TRBJ2-5): DSGVTQTPKHLITATGQRVTLRCSPRSGDLSVYWYQQSLDQGLQFLIQYYNGEERAKGNILERFSAQQFPDLHSELNLSSLELGDSALYFCASSAAGLAGGETQYFGPGTRLLVL.

V is TRBV2 and J is TRBJ2-7, with D maybe TRBD1 (5 bases). Germline V gene sequence: CDR1 SNHLY, CDR2 FYNNEI. The CDR3 length is 11 residues. The V end lost 7 bases, the J end lost 5 bases, and 9 bases lay between the germline ends. In DNA, the CDR3 is TGTGCCAGCACCAAAGGGGACGAGCAGTACTTC. Its protein product is CASTKGDEQYF.

The chain couples TRBV7-8 to TRBJ2-5; D is unclear. The CDR3 runs to 14 residues. Germline loops: CDR1 SGHVS, CDR2 FQNEAQ. V was trimmed by 2 bases and J by 2 bases, leaving 9 bases between them. CDR3 in DNA: TGTGCCAGCAGCTTATACCGGTCGCAAGAGACCCAGTACTTC. Translated: CASSLYRSQETQYF. Variable domain in full (rest from reference TRBV7-8 and TRBJ2-5): GAGVSQSPRYKVAKRGQDVALRCDPISGHVSLFWYQQALGQGPEFLTYFQNEAQLDKSGLPSDRFFAERPEGSVSTLKIQRTQQEDSAVYLCASSLYRSQETQYFGPGTRLLVL.

The rearrangement uses TRBV9 and TRBJ2-3; tentative D call: TRBD1 (6 bases). V dropped 0 bases and J dropped 2 bases, with 13 bases sitting between them. This CDR3 is built from 16 residues. Germline V gives CDR1 SGDLS, CDR2 YYNGEE. CDR3 nucleotide sequence: TGTGCCAGCAGCGTAGATCCACAGGGTTACACAGATACGCAGTATTTT. Amino acid sequence: CASSVDPQGYTDTQYF.

The chain recombines TRBV5-6 with TRBJ1-3; D is unclear. The V end was cut by 0 bases, the J end by 0 bases, with 7 bases between. Germline V gene sequence: CDR1 SGHDT, CDR2 YYEEEE. This CDR3 has 15 residues. The CDR3 DNA reads as TGTGCCAGCAGCTTGGACCCGAGCTCTGGAAACACCATATATTTT. This translates into CASSLDPSSGNTIYF.

The chain recombines TRBV19 with TRBJ2-4; possible D gene TRBD2, 6 bases. This CDR3 is 16 amino acids long. CDR1 is LNHDA and CDR2 is SQIVND in the germline V gene (reference sequence). Trimming removed 3 bases from V and 1 base from J, with 13 bases in between. The CDR3 here is CASSIGGKGAKNIQYF. The DNA of the CDR3 is TGTGCCAGTAGTATTGGAGGGAAGGGGGCCAAAAACATTCAGTACTTC. Variable domain in full (rest from reference TRBV19 and TRBJ2-4): DGGITQSPKYLFRKEGQNVTLSCEQNLNHDAMYWYRQDPGQGLRLIYYSQIVNDFQKGDIAEGYSVSREKKESFPLTVTSAQKNPTAFYLCASSIGGKGAKNIQYFGAGTRLSVL.

This sequence joins TRBV6-5 and TRBJ2-3; 11 positions agree with TRBD2. The germline V gene encodes CDR1 MNHEY and CDR2 SVGAGI. J was trimmed by 2 bases and V by 2 bases; bases with no gene match: 3. This CDR3 is built from 16 residues. CDR3 amino acids: CASSYRTSGYTDTQYF. Here the CDR3 DNA reads TGTGCCAGCAGTTACAGGACTAGCGGGTACACAGATACGCAGTATTTT.